This TCR beta chain appears in the sequencing data of a study of CD8 T cells in Susac syndrome. CD8+ and CD4+ blood T cells underwent TCR beta sequencing. V dropped 6 bases and J dropped 7; count of bases not matched to a gene: 11. CDR1 and CDR2 (germline): SGHTA, FQGTGA. This CDR3 has 14 residues. Random hexamers were used to reverse transcribe the RNA input (0.5 to 1 ug). The authors amplified TCR beta CDR3 across 54 Vbeta and 13 Jbeta using immunoSEQ multiplex PCR. TCRdb used MiXCR to reprocess the immunoSEQ multiplex PCR reads, holding one entry per CDR3 protein. This table holds hundreds of thousands of distinct CDR3 sequences, around 93% found once.

The sequence came from a human donor with multiple sclerosis. Sequenced input: CD4+ T cells from PBMCs. The chain combines TRBV7-3 with TRBJ1-1; 7 nucleotides line up with TRBD1. CDR3 in amino acids: CASSLTGTALEAFF. Written as DNA, the CDR3 is TGTGCCAGCAGTTTGACCGGGACAGCCCTTGAAGCTTTCTTT.